This TCR beta chain is from a study of Tregs in tolerant kidney transplant recipients. Germline V gene lookup returns CDR1 SGHTA and CDR2 FQGNSA. The CDR3 spans 15 residues. V was pared by 3 bases and J by 7 bases, with 7 bases of the junction left unmatched. Study-level results: Expanding Tregs on activated donor B cells appeared to best identify donor-specific TCRbeta clones. Biological reproducibility was not directly addressed in this study. For some patients, primers changed over time, blocking nucleotide-level comparison.

Measured with immunoSEQ multiplex PCR; TCRdb has only the in-frame clones, and not every one. In all, the sample yields some 29,000 clones. This clone shows up as medium-sized (0.01 to 0.1%) by frequency. Its specificity is unknown. The observed sequence ends 3 residues before the CDR3 terminus, with the missing tail filled in from the germline J gene. Mixed chimerism was transient after nonmyeloablative marrow transplants from related graft donors. Unstimulated regulatory T cells (CD4+CD25+CD127-), CD4+CD25- non-regulatory cells, CD4 and CD8 cells were FACS-sorted from thawed PBMCs. Sample: CD4+ T cells from blood (PBMCs), taken 24 months after the transplant. This chain connects TRBV7-2 to TRBJ2-1; 9 bases map to TRBD2. The sequence was collected from a human patient who received a combined kidney and bone marrow transplant. Some T cells may arise from the graft donor. CDR3 loop: CASSFGTSPGNEQFF. The CDR3 bases that were read are TGTGCCAGCAGCTTTGGGACTAGCCCCGGGAATGAG. Complete variable domain (other parts from reference TRBV7-2 and TRBJ2-1): GAGVSQSPSNKVTEKGKDVELRCDPISGHTALYWYRQSLGQGLEFLIYFQGNSAPDKSGLPSDRFSAERTGGSVSTLTIQRTQQEDSAVYLCASSFGTSPGNEQFFGPGTRLTVL.